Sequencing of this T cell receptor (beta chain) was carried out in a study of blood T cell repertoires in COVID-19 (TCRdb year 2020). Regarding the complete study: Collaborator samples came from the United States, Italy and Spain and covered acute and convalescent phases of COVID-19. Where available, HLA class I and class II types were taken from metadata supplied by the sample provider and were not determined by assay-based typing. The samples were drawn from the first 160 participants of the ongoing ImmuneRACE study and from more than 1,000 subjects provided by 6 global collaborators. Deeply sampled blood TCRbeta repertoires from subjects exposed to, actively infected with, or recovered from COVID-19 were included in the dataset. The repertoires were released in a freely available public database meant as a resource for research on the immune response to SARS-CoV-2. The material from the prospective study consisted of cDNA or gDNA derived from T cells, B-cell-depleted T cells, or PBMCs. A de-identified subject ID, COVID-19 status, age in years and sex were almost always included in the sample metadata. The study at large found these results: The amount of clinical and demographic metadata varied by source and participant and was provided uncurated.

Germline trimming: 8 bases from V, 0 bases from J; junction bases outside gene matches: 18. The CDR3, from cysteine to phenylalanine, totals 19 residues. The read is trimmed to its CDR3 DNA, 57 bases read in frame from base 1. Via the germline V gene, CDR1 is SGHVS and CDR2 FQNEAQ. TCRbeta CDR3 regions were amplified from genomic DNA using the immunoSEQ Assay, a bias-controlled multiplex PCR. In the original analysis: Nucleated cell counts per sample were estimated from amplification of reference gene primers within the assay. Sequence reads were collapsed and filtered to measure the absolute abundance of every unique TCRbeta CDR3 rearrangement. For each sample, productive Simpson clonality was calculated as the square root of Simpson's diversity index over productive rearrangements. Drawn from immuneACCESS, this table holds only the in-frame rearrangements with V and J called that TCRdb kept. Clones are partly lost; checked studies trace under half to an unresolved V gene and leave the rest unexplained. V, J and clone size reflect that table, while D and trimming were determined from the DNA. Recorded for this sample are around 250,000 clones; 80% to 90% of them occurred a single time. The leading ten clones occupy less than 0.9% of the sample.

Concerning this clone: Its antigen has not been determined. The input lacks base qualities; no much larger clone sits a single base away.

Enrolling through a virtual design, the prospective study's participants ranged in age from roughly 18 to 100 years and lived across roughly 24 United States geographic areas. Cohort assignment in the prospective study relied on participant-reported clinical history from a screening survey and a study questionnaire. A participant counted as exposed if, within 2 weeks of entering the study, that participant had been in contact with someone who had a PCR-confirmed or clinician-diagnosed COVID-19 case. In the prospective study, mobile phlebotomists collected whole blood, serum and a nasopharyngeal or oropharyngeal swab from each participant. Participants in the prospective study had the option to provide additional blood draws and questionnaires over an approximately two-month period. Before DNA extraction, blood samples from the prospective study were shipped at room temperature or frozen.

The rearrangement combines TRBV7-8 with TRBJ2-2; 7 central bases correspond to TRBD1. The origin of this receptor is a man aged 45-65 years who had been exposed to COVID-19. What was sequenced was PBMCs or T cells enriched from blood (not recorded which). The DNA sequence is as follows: TGTGCCAGCGTCGCTTCCTTAGGGGGCAAAAACCCGAACACCGGGGAGCTGTTTTTT. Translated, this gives CASVASLGGKNPNTGELFF.